The subject of this entry is one T cell receptor beta chain. This specimen belongs to a study of blood T cell repertoires in COVID-19. About the research overall: The study drew acute and convalescent COVID-19 samples from the United States, Italy and Spain.

V lost 4 bases, J lost 5 bases, and 11 bases lay in between. The CDR3 extends over 13 amino acids. In germline, CDR1 is KGHSH, CDR2 LQKENI. The repertoire was sequenced with immunoSEQ multiplex PCR; TCRdb's copy has only in-frame clones and lacks some. Of under 450,000 clones listed, about four fifths are singletons. This TCR was recovered from a human donor with acute or convalescent COVID-19. The donor label of this sample is uncertain. J is TRBJ2-5 and V is TRBV18; D is perhaps TRBD1 (6 bases). Sequencing was carried out using peripheral blood. This chain's CDR3 is CASSHGQTETQYF. CDR3 bases: TGTGCCAGCTCACATGGACAGACGGAGACCCAGTACTTC.